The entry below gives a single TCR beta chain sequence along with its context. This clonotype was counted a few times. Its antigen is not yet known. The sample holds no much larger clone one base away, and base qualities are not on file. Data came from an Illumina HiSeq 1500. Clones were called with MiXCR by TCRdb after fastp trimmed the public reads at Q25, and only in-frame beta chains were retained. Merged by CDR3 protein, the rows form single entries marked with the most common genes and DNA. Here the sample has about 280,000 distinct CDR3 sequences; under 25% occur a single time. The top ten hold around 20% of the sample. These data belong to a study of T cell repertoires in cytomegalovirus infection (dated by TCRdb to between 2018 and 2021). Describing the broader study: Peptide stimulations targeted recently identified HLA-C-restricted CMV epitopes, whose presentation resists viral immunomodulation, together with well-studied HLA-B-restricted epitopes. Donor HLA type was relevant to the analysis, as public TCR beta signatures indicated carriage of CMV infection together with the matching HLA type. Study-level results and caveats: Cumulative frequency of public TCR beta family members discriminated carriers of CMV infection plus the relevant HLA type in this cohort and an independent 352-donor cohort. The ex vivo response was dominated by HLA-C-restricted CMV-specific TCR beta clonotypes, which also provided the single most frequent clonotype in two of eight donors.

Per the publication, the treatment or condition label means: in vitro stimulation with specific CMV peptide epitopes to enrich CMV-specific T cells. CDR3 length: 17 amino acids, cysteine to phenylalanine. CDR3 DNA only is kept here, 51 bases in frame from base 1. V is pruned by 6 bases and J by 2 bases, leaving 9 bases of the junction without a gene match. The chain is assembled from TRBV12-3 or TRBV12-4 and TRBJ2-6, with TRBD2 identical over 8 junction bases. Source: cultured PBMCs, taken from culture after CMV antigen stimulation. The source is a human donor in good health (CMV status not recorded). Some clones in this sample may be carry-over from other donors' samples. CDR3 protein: CASRSTPGLAGANVLTF. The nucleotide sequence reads TGTGCCAGCAGGTCCACCCCGGGACTAGCTGGGGCCAACGTCCTGACTTTC.